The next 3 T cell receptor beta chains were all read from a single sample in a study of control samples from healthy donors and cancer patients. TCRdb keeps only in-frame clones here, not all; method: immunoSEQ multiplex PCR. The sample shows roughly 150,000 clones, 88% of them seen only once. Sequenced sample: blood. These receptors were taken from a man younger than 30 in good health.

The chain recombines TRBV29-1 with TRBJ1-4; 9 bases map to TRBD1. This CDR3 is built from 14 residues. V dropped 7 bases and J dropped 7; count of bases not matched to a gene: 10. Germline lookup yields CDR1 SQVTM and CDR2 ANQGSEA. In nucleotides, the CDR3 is TGCAGCGCAGGGAGACAGACAGGGGGTGAAAAACTGTTTTTT. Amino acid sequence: CSAGRQTGGEKLFF.

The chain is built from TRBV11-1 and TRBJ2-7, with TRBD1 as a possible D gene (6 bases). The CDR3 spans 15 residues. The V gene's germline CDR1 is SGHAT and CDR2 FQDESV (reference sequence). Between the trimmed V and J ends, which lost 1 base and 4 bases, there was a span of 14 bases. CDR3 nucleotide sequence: TGTGCCAGCAGCTTAGGCAGGGGCCGAGGTTACGAGCAGTACTTC. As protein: CASSLGRGRGYEQYF.

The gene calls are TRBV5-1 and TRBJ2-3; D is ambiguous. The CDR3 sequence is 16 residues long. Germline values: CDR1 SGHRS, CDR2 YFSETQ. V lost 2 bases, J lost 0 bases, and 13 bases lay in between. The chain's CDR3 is CASSFLLPTSTDTQYF. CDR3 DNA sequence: TGCGCCAGCAGCTTCCTTCTGCCAACTAGCACAGATACGCAGTATTTT.